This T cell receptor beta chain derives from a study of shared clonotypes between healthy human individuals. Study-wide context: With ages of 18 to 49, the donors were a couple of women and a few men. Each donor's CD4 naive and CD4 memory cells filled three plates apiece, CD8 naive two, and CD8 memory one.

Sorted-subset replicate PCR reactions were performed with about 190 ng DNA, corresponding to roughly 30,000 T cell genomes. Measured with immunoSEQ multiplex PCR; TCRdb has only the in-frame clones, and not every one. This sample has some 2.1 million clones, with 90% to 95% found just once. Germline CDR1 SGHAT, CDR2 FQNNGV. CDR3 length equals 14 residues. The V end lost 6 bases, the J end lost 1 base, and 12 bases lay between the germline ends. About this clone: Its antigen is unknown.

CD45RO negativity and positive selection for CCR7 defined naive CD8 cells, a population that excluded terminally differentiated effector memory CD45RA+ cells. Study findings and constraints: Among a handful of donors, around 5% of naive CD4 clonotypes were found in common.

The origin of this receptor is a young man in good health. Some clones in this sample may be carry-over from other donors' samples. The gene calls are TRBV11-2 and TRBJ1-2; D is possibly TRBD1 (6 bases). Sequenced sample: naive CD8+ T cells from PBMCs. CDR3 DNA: TGTGCCAGCAGTTGGGGACAACTTAACTATGGCTACACCTTC. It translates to CASSWGQLNYGYTF.